Many counts were recorded for the clone carrying this TCR beta chain. The target antigen is unknown. This sample is part of a study of Graves' ophthalmopathy and Graves' hyperthyroidism. Study-wide results and caveats: Blood also held most thyroid clonotypes expanded above 0.001 frequency.

RNA transcripts were the source from which TCR beta CDR3 regions were amplified. Scientists carried out first-round RT-PCR using HTBI primers and then a second-round multiplex PCR. A single record per CDR3 protein comes from TCRdb applying MiXCR to the multiplex PCR reads. The sample has about 340,000 distinct CDR3 sequences; about a sixth are singletons. Each donor who had ophthalmopathy showed moderate-to-severe activity, a CAS of ≥3, a NOSPECS of ≥4, and a duration under 3 months. Other autoimmune diseases, uncontrolled infections, pregnancy or lactation led to the exclusion of patients. The evidence that diagnosis relied on was clinical symptoms, serum thyroxine, TRAb, thyroid ultrasound and orbital computed tomography. The material sequenced was peripheral blood. The sequence derives from an adult man with Graves' ophthalmopathy.

The CDR3 is CASSLRLAGGTYEQYF. CDR3 DNA sequence: TGTGCCAGCAGCTTACGGCTAGCGGGGGGAACCTACGAGCAGTACTTC. J is TRBJ2-7 and V is TRBV7-8, with 11 bases that match TRBD2. CDR1 SGHVS and CDR2 FQNEAQ come from the germline V gene. There are 16 residues in the CDR3. The ends lost 2 bases at V and 2 bases at J; junction bases unmatched: 5.